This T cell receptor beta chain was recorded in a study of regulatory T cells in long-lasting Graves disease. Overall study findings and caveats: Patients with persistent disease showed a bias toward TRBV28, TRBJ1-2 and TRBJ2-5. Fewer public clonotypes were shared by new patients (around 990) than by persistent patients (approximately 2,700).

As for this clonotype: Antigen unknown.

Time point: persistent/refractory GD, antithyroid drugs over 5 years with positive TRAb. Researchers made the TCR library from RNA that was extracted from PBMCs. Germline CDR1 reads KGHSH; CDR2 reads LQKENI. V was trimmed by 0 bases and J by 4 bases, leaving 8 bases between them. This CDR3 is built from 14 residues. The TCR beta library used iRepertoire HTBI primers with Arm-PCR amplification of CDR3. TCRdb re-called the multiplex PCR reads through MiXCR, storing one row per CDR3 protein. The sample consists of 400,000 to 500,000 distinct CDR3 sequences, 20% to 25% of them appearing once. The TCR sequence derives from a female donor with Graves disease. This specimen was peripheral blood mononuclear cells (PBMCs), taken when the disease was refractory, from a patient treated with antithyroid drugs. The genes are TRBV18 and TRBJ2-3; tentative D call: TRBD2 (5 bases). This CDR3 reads CASSPPTGADTQYF. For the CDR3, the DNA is TGTGCCAGCTCACCACCGACCGGGGCAGATACGCAGTATTTT.